This T cell receptor (beta chain) was observed in a study of shared clonotypes between healthy human individuals. Terminally differentiated effector memory CD45RA+ cells were left out of the naive CD8 fraction, which was CD45RO-negative and positively selected for CCR7. Sequencing used immunoSEQ multiplex PCR; TCRdb keeps in-frame clones, though not all of them. The data show about 800,000 clones, 90% to 97% seen once. The CDR3 consists of 19 residues. The germline CDR1 and CDR2 sequences are SGHDN and FVKESK. V was clipped by 2 bases and J by 0 bases; unmatched bases: 6. General study results and limits: Naive CD4 clonotype sharing across several donors was roughly 5%. Rarefaction gave evidence that sorted-subset sequencing remained incomplete despite large depth.

A remark on this clone: Its antigen is not identified.

The sequence derives from a man younger than 45 in good health. Specimen: naive CD8+ T cells sorted from blood. The chain combines TRBV14 with TRBJ2-2; 13 positions agree with TRBD2. The CDR3, as DNA: TGTGCCAGCAGCCAATTGGTACTAGCGGGAGGGGCGAACACCGGGGAGCTGTTTTTT. Residues: CASSQLVLAGGANTGELFF.